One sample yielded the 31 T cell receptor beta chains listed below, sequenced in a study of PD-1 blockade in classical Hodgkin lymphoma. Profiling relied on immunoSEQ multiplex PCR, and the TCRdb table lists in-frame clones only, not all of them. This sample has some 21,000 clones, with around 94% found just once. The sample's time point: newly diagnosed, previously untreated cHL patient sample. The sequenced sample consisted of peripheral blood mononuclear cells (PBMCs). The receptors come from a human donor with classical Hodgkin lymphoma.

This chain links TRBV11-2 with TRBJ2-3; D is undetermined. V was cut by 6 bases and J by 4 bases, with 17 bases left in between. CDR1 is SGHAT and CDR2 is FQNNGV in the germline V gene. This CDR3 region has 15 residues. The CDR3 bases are TGTGCCAGCAGTCCTATCTATGATCCCGCAGATACGCAGTATTTT. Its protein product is CASSPIYDPADTQYF.

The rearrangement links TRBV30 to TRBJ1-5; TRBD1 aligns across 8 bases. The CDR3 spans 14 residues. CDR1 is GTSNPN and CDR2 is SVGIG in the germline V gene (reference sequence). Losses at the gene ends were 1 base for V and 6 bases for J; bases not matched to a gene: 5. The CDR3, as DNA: TGTGCCTGGAGTGCAGGGGGCGGCCCTCAGCCCCAGCATTTT. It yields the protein CAWSAGGGPQPQHF.

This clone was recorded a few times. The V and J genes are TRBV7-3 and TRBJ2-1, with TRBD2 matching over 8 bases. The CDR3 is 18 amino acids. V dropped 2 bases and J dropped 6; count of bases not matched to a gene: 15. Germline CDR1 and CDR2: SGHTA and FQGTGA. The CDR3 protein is CASSLSPGGQVGVNEQFF. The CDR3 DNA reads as TGTGCCAGCAGCTTATCGCCGGGGGGGCAGGTCGGAGTCAATGAGCAGTTCTTC.

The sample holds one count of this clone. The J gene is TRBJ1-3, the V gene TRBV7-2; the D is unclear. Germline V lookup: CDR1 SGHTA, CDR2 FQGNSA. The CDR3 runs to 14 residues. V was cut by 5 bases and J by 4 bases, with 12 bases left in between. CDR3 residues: CASSEAWEGNTIYF. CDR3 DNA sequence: TGTGCCAGCAGCGAAGCCTGGGAGGGAAACACCATATATTTT.

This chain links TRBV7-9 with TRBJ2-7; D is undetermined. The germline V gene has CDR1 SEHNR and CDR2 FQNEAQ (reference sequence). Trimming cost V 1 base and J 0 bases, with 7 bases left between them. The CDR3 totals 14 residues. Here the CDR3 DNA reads TGTGCCAGCAGCTTAGTGGCCACCTCCTACGAGCAGTACTTC. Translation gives CASSLVATSYEQYF. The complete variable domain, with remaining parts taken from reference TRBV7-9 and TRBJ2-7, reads DTGVSQNPRHKITKRGQNVTFRCDPISEHNRLYWYRQTLGQGPEFLTYFQNEAQLEKSRLLSDRFSAERPKGSFSTLEIQRTEQGDSAMYLCASSLVATSYEQYFGPGTRLTVT.

The CDR3 DNA follows: TGTGCCAGCAGCTCCTTCCAGCGGGGGGGACGGGAGACCCAGTACTTC. Amino acid sequence: CASSSFQRGGRETQYF. The chain recombines TRBV7-2 with TRBJ2-5; 10 bases are a match to TRBD2. The CDR3 is made up of 16 amino acids. After removal of 4 bases from V and 5 bases from J, the junction contained 10 bases not matched to a gene. CDR1 SGHTA and CDR2 FQGNSA come from the germline V gene.

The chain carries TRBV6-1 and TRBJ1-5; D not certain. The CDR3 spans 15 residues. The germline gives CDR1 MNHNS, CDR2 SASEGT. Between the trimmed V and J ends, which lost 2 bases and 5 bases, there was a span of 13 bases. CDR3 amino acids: CASSERGQYYQPQHF. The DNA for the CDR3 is TGTGCCAGCAGTGAACGTGGGCAGTACTATCAGCCCCAGCATTTT.

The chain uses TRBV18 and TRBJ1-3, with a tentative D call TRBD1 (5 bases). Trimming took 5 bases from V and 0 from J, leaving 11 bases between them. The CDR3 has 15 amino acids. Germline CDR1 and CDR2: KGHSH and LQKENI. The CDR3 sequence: CASSSGASSGNTIYF. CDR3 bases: TGTGCCAGCTCATCCGGGGCTAGCTCTGGAAACACCATATATTTT.

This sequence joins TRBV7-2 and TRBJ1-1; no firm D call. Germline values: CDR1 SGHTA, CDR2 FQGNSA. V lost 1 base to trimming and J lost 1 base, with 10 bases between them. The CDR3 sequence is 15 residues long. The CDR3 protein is CASSLEAGANTEAFF. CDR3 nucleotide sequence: TGTGCCAGCAGCTTAGAGGCAGGAGCGAACACTGAAGCTTTCTTT.

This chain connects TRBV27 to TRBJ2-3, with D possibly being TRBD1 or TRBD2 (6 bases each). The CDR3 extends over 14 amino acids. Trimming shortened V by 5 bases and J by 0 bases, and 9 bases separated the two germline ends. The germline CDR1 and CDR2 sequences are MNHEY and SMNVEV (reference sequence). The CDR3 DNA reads TGTGCCAGCAGTGGGGGGCACAGCACAGATACGCAGTATTTT. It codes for CASSGGHSTDTQYF.

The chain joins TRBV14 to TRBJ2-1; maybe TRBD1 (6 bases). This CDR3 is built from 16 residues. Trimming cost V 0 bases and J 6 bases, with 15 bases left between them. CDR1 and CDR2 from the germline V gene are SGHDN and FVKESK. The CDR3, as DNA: TGTGCCAGCAGCCAAGAGTTCTGGGGGCCGATCAATGAGCAGTTCTTC. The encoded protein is CASSQEFWGPINEQFF. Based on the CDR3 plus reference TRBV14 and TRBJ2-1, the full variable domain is EAGVTQFPSHSVIEKGQTVTLRCDPISGHDNLYWYRRVMGKEIKFLLHFVKESKQDESGMPNNRFLAERTGGTYSTLKVQPAELEDSGVYFCASSQEFWGPINEQFFGPGTRLTVL.

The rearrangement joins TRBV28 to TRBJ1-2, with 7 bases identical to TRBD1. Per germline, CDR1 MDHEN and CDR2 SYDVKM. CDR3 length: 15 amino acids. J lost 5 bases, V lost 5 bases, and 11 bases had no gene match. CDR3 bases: TGTGCCAGCAGTCCGACAGGGTTTCGGAGGTATGGCTACACCTTC. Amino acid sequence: CASSPTGFRRYGYTF.

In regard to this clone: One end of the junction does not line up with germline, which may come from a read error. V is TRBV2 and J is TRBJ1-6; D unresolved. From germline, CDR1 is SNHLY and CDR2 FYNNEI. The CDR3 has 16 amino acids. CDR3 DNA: TGTGCCAGCAGCCAACGGTCCAGCTCCCATAATTCACCCCTCCACTTT. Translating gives CASSQRSSSHNSPLHF.

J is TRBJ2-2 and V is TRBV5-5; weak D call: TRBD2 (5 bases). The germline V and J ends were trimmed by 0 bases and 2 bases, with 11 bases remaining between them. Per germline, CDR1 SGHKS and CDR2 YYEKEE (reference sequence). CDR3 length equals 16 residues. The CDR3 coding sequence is TGTGCCAGCAGCTTGGCGGCTAGCATTAACACCGGGGAGCTGTTTTTT. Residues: CASSLAASINTGELFF.

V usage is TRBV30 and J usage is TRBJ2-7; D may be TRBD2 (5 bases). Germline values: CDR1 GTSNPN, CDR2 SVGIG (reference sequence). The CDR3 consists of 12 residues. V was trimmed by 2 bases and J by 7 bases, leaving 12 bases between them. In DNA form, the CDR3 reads TGTGCCTGGAGTCAGGCCACGGGAGAGCAGTACTTC. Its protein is CAWSQATGEQYF.

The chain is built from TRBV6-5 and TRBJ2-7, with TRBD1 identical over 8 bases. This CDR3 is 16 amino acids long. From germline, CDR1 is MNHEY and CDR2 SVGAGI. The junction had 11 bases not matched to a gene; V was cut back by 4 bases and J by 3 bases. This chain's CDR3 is CASSFFRGRGLYEQYF. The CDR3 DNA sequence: TGTGCCAGCAGTTTCTTCAGGGGGCGCGGGCTCTACGAGCAGTACTTC.

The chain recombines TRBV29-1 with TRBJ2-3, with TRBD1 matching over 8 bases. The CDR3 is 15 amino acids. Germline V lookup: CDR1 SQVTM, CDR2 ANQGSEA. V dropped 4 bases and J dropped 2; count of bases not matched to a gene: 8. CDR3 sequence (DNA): TGCAGCGTTGGGCAGACAGGGGACCTCACAGATACGCAGTATTTT. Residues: CSVGQTGDLTDTQYF.

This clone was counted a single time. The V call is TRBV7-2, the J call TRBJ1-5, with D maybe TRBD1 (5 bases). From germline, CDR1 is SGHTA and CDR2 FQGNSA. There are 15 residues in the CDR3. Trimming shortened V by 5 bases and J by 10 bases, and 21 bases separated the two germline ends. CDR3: CASSPLGGALEPQHF. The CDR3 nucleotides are TGTGCCAGCAGCCCCTTGGGGGGAGCGCTAGAACCCCAGCATTTT.

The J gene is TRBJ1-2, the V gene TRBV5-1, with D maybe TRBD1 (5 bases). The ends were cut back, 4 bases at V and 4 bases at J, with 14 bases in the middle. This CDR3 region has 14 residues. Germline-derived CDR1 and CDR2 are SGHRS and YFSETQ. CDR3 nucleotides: TGCGCCAGCAGCCCCGGGGCCGGGGGCTATGGCTACACCTTC. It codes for CASSPGAGGYGYTF.

The CDR3 bases are TGTGCCAGCAGTCCACCGCGGGGGACAGGGGCCCGGCGCCTCTCTGGAAACACCATATATTTT. Amino acids: CASSPPRGTGARRLSGNTIYF. V and J are TRBV27 and TRBJ1-3; 10 bases are a match to TRBD1. CDR1 is MNHEY and CDR2 is SMNVEV in the germline V gene (reference sequence). Trimming cost V 5 bases and J 0 bases; bases outside gene matches: 19. The CDR3 covers 21 residues.

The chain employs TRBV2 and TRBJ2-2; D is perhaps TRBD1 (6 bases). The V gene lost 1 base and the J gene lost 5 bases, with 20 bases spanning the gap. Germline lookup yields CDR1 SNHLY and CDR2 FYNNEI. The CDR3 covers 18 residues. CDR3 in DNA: TGTGCCAGCAGTGAAGGGGGACAATTGGTCTATACGACCGGGGAGCTGTTTTTT. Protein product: CASSEGGQLVYTTGELFF.

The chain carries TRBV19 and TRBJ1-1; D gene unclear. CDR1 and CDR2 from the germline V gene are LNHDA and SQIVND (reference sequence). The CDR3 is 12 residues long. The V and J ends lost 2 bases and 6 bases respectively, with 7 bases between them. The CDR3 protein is CASSITASEAFF. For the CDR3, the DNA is TGTGCCAGTAGTATAACAGCCTCTGAAGCTTTCTTT.

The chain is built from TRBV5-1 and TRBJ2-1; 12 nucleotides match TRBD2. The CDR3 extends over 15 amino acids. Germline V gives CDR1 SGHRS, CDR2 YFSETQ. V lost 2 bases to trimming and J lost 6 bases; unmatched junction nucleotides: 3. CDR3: CASSLLAGGVNEQFF. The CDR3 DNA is TGCGCCAGCAGCTTACTAGCGGGGGGAGTCAATGAGCAGTTCTTC.

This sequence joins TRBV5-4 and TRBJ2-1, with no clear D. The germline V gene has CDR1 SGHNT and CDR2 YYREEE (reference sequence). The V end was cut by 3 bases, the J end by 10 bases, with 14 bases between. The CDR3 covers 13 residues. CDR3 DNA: TGTGCCAGCAGCTCCTGGACCGTGGGGGAGCAGTTCTTC. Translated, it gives CASSSWTVGEQFF.

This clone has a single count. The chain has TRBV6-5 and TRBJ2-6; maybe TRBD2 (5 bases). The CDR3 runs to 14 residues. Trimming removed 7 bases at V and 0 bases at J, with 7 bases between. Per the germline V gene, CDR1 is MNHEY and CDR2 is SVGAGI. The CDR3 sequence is CASTRDSGANVLTF. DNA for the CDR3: TGTGCCAGCACTCGGGACTCTGGGGCCAACGTCCTGACTTTC.

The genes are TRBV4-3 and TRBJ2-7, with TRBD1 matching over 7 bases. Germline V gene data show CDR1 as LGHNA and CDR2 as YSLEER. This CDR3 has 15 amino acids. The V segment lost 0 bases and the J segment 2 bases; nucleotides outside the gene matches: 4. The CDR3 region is CASSQEDRRPYEQYF. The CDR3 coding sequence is TGCGCCAGCAGCCAAGAGGACAGGAGACCCTACGAGCAGTACTTC.

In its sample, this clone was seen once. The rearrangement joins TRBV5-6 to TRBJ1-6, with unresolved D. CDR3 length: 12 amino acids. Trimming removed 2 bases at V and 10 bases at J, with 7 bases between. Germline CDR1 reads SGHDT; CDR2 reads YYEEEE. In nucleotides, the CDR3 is TGTGCCAGCAGCTTTACGCGGTCACCCCTCCACTTT. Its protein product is CASSFTRSPLHF.

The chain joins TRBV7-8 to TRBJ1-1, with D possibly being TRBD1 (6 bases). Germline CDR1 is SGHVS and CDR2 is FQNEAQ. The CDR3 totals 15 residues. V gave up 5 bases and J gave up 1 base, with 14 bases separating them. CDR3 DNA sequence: TGTGCCAGCAGCCCGAGGGGGGGCACGAACACTGAAGCTTTCTTT. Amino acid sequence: CASSPRGGTNTEAFF.

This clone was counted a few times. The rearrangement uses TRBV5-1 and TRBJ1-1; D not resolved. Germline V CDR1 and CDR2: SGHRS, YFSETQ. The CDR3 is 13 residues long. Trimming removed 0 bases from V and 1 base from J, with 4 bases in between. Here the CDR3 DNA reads TGCGCCAGCAGCTTGGAGGGGAACACTGAAGCTTTCTTT. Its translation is CASSLEGNTEAFF.

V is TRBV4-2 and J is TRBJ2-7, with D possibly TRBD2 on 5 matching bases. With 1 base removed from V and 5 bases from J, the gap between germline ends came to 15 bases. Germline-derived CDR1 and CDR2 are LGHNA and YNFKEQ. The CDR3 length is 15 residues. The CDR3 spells CASSQAEAGGHEQYF. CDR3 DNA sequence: TGTGCCAGCAGCCAAGCGGAGGCGGGCGGCCACGAGCAGTACTTC.

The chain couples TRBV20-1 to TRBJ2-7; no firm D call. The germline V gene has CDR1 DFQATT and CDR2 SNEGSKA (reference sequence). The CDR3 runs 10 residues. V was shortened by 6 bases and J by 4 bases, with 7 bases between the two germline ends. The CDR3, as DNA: TGCAGTGCGAACTTTTACGAGCAGTACTTC. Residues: CSANFYEQYF.